The rows below give T cell receptor beta chains drawn from one sample of a study of T-cell reconstitution after alpha-beta-depleted transplantation in children. MiXCR, run by TCRdb on the PCR reads, gives a single entry per CDR3 protein. The data contain some 200,000 distinct CDR3 sequences, about 8.2% of them singletons. Sequencing used PBMCs, mostly from graft donor cells, obtained 360 days after TCRalphabeta/CD19-depleted stem cell transplant. These receptors were taken from a male patient under 10 years old who had a stem cell transplant for acute myeloid leukemia, so the T cells may come from the graft donor. Both conserved end residues are part of each CDR3. D genes are given only for firm matches. A row's size may be missing; if present it is once, few, many or a size class.

V gene,D gene,J gene,clone size,CDR3 protein,CDR3 DNA
TRBV19,.,TRBJ2-1,.,CASSIGPLTPDEQFF,TGTGCCAGTAGTATAGGGCCATTGACTCCGGATGAGCAGTTCTTC
TRBV7-9,.,TRBJ1-1,many,CASSPYREMNTEAFF,TGTGCCAGCAGCCCCTACAGGGAAATGAACACTGAAGCTTTCTTT
TRBV7-3,.,TRBJ2-5,.,CASSPGTLRETQYF,TGTGCCAGCAGCCCCGGGACTCTCAGGGAGACCCAGTACTTC
TRBV15,.,TRBJ2-4,.,CATSRDLGAKNIQYF,TGTGCCACCAGCAGAGATCTGGGGGCCAAAAACATTCAGTACTTC
TRBV5-1,.,TRBJ2-1,many,CASSTDYNEQFF,TGCGCCAGCAGCACTGACTACAATGAGCAGTTCTTC
TRBV28,.,TRBJ2-3,.,CASSLSGSSADTQYF,TGTGCCAGCAGTTTATCGGGTAGCAGTGCAGATACGCAGTATTTT
TRBV2,.,TRBJ2-1,few,CASSDARGAYNEQFF,TGTGCCAGCAGTGATGCCAGGGGAGCCTACAATGAGCAGTTCTTC
TRBV5-1,.,TRBJ1-1,few,CASSQALGGSNTEAFF,TGCGCCAGCAGCCAGGCGCTTGGCGGCTCGAACACTGAAGCTTTCTTT
TRBV5-1,TRBD1,TRBJ1-1,.,CASSRGTGNTEAFF,TGCGCCAGCAGCCGGGGGACAGGGAACACTGAAGCTTTCTTT
TRBV7-6,.,TRBJ1-6,few,CASSYAPGANSPLHF,TGTGCCAGCAGTTACGCCCCGGGAGCCAATTCACCCCTCCACTTT
TRBV12-3/TRBV12-4,TRBD2,TRBJ2-7,.,CASSLKPGLAETPYEQYF,TGTGCCAGCAGTTTGAAACCGGGACTAGCGGAGACACCCTACGAGCAGTACTTC
TRBV12-3/TRBV12-4,.,TRBJ2-3,many,CASSFWGDTQYF,TGTGCCAGCAGTTTTTGGGGAGATACGCAGTATTTT
TRBV29-1,.,TRBJ2-3,many,CSVVGSTDTQYF,TGCAGCGTCGTGGGGTCCACAGATACGCAGTATTTT
TRBV29-1,.,TRBJ1-1,.,CSVEGGAGLEAFF,TGCAGCGTTGAAGGGGGTGCTGGCCTAGAAGCTTTCTTT
TRBV25-1,.,TRBJ2-4,many,CASTSGVAKNIQYF,TGTGCCAGCACGTCCGGAGTAGCCAAAAACATTCAGTACTTC
TRBV7-2,TRBD2,TRBJ2-1,.,CASSLQIAGGNEQFF,TGTGCCAGCAGCTTACAGATAGCGGGGGGCAATGAGCAGTTCTTC
TRBV20-1,TRBD1,TRBJ2-7,.,CCARRRGLPYEQYF,TGCTGTGCTAGAAGAAGGGGGCTTCCTTACGAGCAGTACTTC
TRBV9,.,TRBJ2-4,many,CASSLGNAKNIQYF,TGTGCCAGCAGCTTAGGTAATGCCAAAAACATTCAGTACTTC
TRBV15,.,TRBJ2-5,.,CATSAGGQETQYF,TGTGCCACCAGCGCTGGGGGCCAAGAGACCCAGTACTTC
TRBV7-2,TRBD2,TRBJ2-7,many,CASSLSGTYSYEQYF,TGTGCCAGCAGCTTAAGCGGGACTTACTCCTACGAGCAGTACTTC
TRBV29-1,TRBD1,TRBJ1-5,.,CSVVQGTNQPQHF,TGCAGCGTTGTACAGGGGACCAATCAGCCCCAGCATTTT
TRBV12-3/TRBV12-4,TRBD1,TRBJ2-5,few,CASQNRGREETQYF,TGTGCCAGTCAGAACAGGGGGCGGGAAGAGACCCAGTACTTC
TRBV24-1,.,TRBJ2-2,many,CATSGLVDGELFF,TGTGCCACCTCGGGGCTAGTGGACGGGGAGCTGTTTTTT
TRBV7-2,.,TRBJ2-3,many,CASSLLNTADTQYF,TGTGCCAGCAGCCTCTTAAATACAGCAGATACGCAGTATTTT